This T cell receptor (beta chain) appears in the sequencing data of a study of blood T cell repertoires in COVID-19. In the study overall: PBMCs, B-cell-depleted T cells, or T cells were the source of the cDNA or gDNA that made up the material.

The Seattle site enrolled patients during active infection and followed them longitudinally. The germline V and J ends were trimmed by 10 bases and 6 bases, with 15 bases remaining between them. CDR1 and CDR2 (germline): PRHDT, FYEKMQ (reference sequence). The CDR3 consists of 12 residues. The count of this clone is one. Authors' methods: How many nucleated cells were present was estimated from reference gene primer amplification. Produced via immunoSEQ multiplex PCR; TCRdb's table is partial and in-frame only. V and J calls and clone size are those listed in that table; D and trimming were worked out from the DNA. The profile shows 350,000 or so clones, around 88% of them singletons.

Sequenced: peripheral blood. The clonotype originates from a woman aged 25 to 45 with COVID-19, enrolled during active disease. The chain links TRBV13 to TRBJ1-1; unclear D gene. The DNA of the CDR3 is TGTGCCACTGCATCGGGGTTCGCTGAAGCTTTCTTT. Its protein is CATASGFAEAFF.